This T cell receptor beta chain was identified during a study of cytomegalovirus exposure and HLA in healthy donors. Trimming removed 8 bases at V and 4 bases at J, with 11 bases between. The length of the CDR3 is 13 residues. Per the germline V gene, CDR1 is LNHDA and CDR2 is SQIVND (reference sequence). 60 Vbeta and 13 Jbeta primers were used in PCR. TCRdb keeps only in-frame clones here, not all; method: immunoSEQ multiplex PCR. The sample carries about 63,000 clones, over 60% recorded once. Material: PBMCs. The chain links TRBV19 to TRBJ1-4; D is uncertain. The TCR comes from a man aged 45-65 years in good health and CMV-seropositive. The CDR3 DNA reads TGTGCCAGTTCTGAGGGTCTTAATGAAAAACTGTTTTTT. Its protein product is CASSEGLNEKLFF. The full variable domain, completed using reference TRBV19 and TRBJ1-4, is DGGITQSPKYLFRKEGQNVTLSCEQNLNHDAMYWYRQDPGQGLRLIYYSQIVNDFQKGDIAEGYSVSREKKESFPLTVTSAQKNPTAFYLCASSEGLNEKLFFGSGTQLSVL.